This T cell receptor beta chain was sequenced in a study of spatial heterogeneity in lung cancer. Overall study: Unique TCR and UMI combinations averaged more than ten appearances each in raw reads. General observations from the study: Blood contained ubiquitous expanded tumor TCRs more at resection than at follow-up.

This CDR3 is built from 16 residues. Germline V gene sequence: CDR1 SGHAT, CDR2 FQNNGV. Trimming pared 1 base from V and 0 bases from J, leaving 13 bases between. The time point: sample taken at primary tumor resection. Sequencing of whole RNA from tumor, nontumor lung or frozen PBMC involved no sorting. Samples were donated by 72 untreated early-stage non-small cell lung cancer patients. TCRdb used MiXCR to reprocess the 5' RACE reads, holding one entry per CDR3 protein. The table shows approximately 3,000 distinct CDR3 sequences, with more than 15% occurring only once. This clonotype came up many times. Its antigen is not known.

The TCR originated in a female donor with early-stage non-small cell lung cancer. The sample here was PBMCs, taken at surgery. V and J are TRBV11-2 and TRBJ2-7; D unclear. The CDR3 sequence is CASSLVVRAYSYEQYF. CDR3 sequence (DNA): TGTGCCAGCAGCTTAGTTGTCAGAGCCTACTCCTACGAGCAGTACTTC.